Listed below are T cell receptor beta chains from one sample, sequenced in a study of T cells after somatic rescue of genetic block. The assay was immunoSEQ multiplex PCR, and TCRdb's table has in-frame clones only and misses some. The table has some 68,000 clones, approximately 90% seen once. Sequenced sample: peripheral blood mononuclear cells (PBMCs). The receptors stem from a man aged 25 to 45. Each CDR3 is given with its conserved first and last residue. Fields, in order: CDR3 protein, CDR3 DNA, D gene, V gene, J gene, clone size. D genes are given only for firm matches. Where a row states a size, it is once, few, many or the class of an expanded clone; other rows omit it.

CDR3: CAANRGRSYEQYF
DNA: TGTGCCGCGAACAGGGGGCGTTCCTACGAGCAGTACTTC
D: TRBD1
V: TRBV6-1
J: TRBJ2-7
size: -

CDR3: CAWSVSGLNGYTF
DNA: TGTGCCTGGAGTGTCTCGGGGCTTAATGGCTACACCTTC
D: -
V: TRBV30
J: TRBJ1-2
size: once

CDR3: CASSLPPGVNSPLHF
DNA: TGTGCCAGCAGCCTCCCCCCCGGGGTTAATTCACCCCTCCACTTT
D: -
V: TRBV6-6
J: TRBJ1-6
size: -

CDR3: CASSLITSRGSSYNEQFF
DNA: TGTGCCAGCAGTTTAATCACTAGTCGGGGTAGCTCCTACAATGAGCAGTTCTTC
D: -
V: TRBV27
J: TRBJ2-1
size: -

CDR3: CASSLQVGETQYF
DNA: TGTGCCAGCAGCTTACAGGTGGGGGAGACCCAGTACTTC
D: -
V: TRBV5-6
J: TRBJ2-5
size: -

CDR3: CASSLGVGQGVSVETQYF
DNA: TGTGCCAGCAGCTTAGGTGTAGGACAGGGGGTTTCGGTGGAGACCCAGTACTTC
D: TRBD1
V: TRBV7-9
J: TRBJ2-5
size: -

CDR3: CASSVQNTGELFF
DNA: TGTGCCAGCAGTGTCCAGAACACCGGGGAGCTGTTTTTT
D: -
V: TRBV2
J: TRBJ2-2
size: -

CDR3: CASSLDLAGGAETQYF
DNA: TGCGCCAGCAGCTTGGATCTAGCGGGGGGTGCAGAGACCCAGTACTTC
D: TRBD2
V: TRBV5-1
J: TRBJ2-5
size: -

CDR3: CASSLAQETTEQYF
DNA: TGCGCCAGCAGCTTGGCCCAAGAGACAACCGAGCAGTACTTC
D: -
V: TRBV5-1
J: TRBJ2-7
size: -

CDR3: CASSPLSLPSYEQYF
DNA: TGTGCCAGCAGTCCCCTGTCCTTACCCTCCTACGAGCAGTACTTC
D: -
V: TRBV27
J: TRBJ2-7
size: -

CDR3: CASSPPVSGGGSPLHF
DNA: TGTGCCAGCTCACCACCGGTGTCTGGGGGAGGTTCACCCCTCCACTTT
D: -
V: TRBV18
J: TRBJ1-6
size: -

CDR3: CASSLGGARGEQFF
DNA: TGTGCCAGCAGCTTAGGGGGCGCCAGGGGTGAGCAGTTCTTC
D: -
V: TRBV11-3
J: TRBJ2-1
size: -

CDR3: CASSSGTASREQYF
DNA: TGTGCCAGCAGTTCCGGGACAGCCAGTCGTGAGCAGTACTTC
D: TRBD1
V: TRBV28
J: TRBJ2-7
size: -

CDR3: CASSYRAGNQPQHF
DNA: TGTGCCAGCAGTTACCGGGCAGGGAACCAGCCCCAGCATTTT
D: -
V: TRBV6-5
J: TRBJ1-5
size: -

CDR3: CASSSLNSGTGRYEQYF
DNA: TGTGCCAGCAGCTCGCTTAACTCCGGGACAGGGCGCTACGAGCAGTACTTC
D: TRBD1
V: TRBV5-6
J: TRBJ2-7
size: -

CDR3: CASSQQGGAEETQYF
DNA: TGTGCCAGCAGCCAACAGGGTGGCGCCGAAGAGACCCAGTACTTC
D: -
V: TRBV7-2
J: TRBJ2-5
size: -

CDR3: CASRPAGDTDTQYF
DNA: TGTGCCAGCAGACCCGCGGGCGACACAGATACGCAGTATTTT
D: -
V: TRBV7-3
J: TRBJ2-3
size: -

CDR3: CSVEESGRLDEQFF
DNA: TGCAGCGTTGAAGAATCGGGACGGCTGGATGAGCAGTTCTTC
D: -
V: TRBV29-1
J: TRBJ2-1
size: -

CDR3: CASSGGANSYNSPLHF
DNA: TGTGCCAGCAGTGGGGGGGCAAATTCCTATAATTCACCCCTCCACTTT
D: -
V: TRBV6-1
J: TRBJ1-6
size: -

CDR3: CASSFGGHEQYF
DNA: TGTGCCAGCAGTTTCGGGGGCCACGAGCAGTACTTC
D: -
V: TRBV28
J: TRBJ2-7
size: -

CDR3: CATSRERMTSTSTDTQYF
DNA: TGTGCCACCAGCAGAGAAAGGATGACTAGCACCAGCACAGATACGCAGTATTTT
D: TRBD2
V: TRBV15
J: TRBJ2-3
size: -

CDR3: CASCYSGGSYEQYF
DNA: TGTGCCAGCTGTTATAGCGGGGGCTCCTACGAGCAGTACTTC
D: TRBD2
V: TRBV18
J: TRBJ2-7
size: -

CDR3: CASSFSGRAEQFF
DNA: TGTGCCAGCAGTTTTTCGGGAAGGGCTGAGCAGTTCTTC
D: -
V: TRBV27
J: TRBJ2-1
size: -

CDR3: CASSSRPSGYGYTF
DNA: TGTGCCAGCAGCTCACGCCCGTCCGGCTATGGCTACACCTTC
D: -
V: TRBV7-2
J: TRBJ1-2
size: -

CDR3: CASSLAGTGNEKLFF
DNA: TGCGCCAGCAGCTTGGCCGGGACAGGGAACGAAAAACTGTTTTTT
D: TRBD1
V: TRBV5-1
J: TRBJ1-4
size: once

CDR3: CASSAGTENYGYTF
DNA: TGCGCCAGCAGCGCTGGGACAGAGAACTATGGCTACACCTTC
D: TRBD1
V: TRBV5-1
J: TRBJ1-2
size: -

CDR3: CASSSRTSGRAHEQYF
DNA: TGTGCCAGCAGTTCGCGGACTAGCGGGAGGGCTCACGAGCAGTACTTC
D: TRBD2
V: TRBV27
J: TRBJ2-7
size: few

CDR3: CASSFPTGVYEQYF
DNA: TGTGCCAGCAGCTTCCCCACCGGGGTCTACGAGCAGTACTTC
D: -
V: TRBV7-2
J: TRBJ2-7
size: once

CDR3: CASSLLAGGSNEQFF
DNA: TGTGCCAGCAGTCTCCTAGCGGGGGGGTCGAATGAGCAGTTCTTC
D: TRBD2
V: TRBV27
J: TRBJ2-1
size: -

CDR3: CASKGYLNTEAFF
DNA: TGTGCCAGTAAGGGGTACTTGAACACTGAAGCTTTCTTT
D: -
V: TRBV19
J: TRBJ1-1
size: -

CDR3: CASSYIGNRATEAFF
DNA: TGTGCCAGCAGTTACATAGGGAATAGGGCCACTGAAGCTTTCTTT
D: -
V: TRBV6-5
J: TRBJ1-1
size: -

CDR3: CASSLALVAGVDTQYF
DNA: TGTGCCAGCAGCTTAGCGTTGGTAGCGGGGGTAGATACGCAGTATTTT
D: TRBD2
V: TRBV7-8
J: TRBJ2-3
size: few

CDR3: CASSRDRNGNQPQHF
DNA: TGTGCCAGCAGCCGGGACCGAAACGGCAATCAGCCCCAGCATTTT
D: -
V: TRBV2
J: TRBJ1-5
size: -

CDR3: CASSLAGGGETQYF
DNA: TGTGCCAGCAGCTTAGCGGGAGGAGGGGAGACCCAGTACTTC
D: -
V: TRBV7-2
J: TRBJ2-5
size: -

CDR3: CASSVVPDLAIYNEQFF
DNA: TGTGCCAGCAGCGTAGTCCCGGATTTAGCGATCTACAATGAGCAGTTCTTC
D: -
V: TRBV9
J: TRBJ2-1
size: -

CDR3: CASSTGTNSGNTIYF
DNA: TGCGCCAGCAGCACCGGGACCAACTCTGGAAACACCATATATTTT
D: -
V: TRBV5-1
J: TRBJ1-3
size: -

CDR3: CASSPGTGGGETQYF
DNA: TGTGCCAGCAGCCCCGGGACAGGGGGCGGAGAGACCCAGTACTTC
D: TRBD1
V: TRBV7-9
J: TRBJ2-5
size: -

CDR3: CAWSTGVGGYTF
DNA: TGTGCCTGGTCGACAGGGGTGGGAGGCTACACCTTC
D: TRBD1
V: TRBV30
J: TRBJ1-2
size: -

CDR3: CASRQTDRVFEYTF
DNA: TGTGCCAGCAGGCAAACGGACAGGGTGTTTGAGTACACCTTC
D: TRBD1
V: TRBV28
J: TRBJ1-2
size: -